Listed below are T cell receptor beta chains from one sample, sequenced in a study of vaccination and CD4 T cells after COVID-19. TCRdb analysed the PCR reads with MiXCR anew, one entry per CDR3 protein. The data contain about 20,000 distinct CDR3 sequences, 29% of them singletons. These receptors' antigens are unknown. Sequenced material: cultured CD4+ T cells from blood. The source of these receptors is a human donor with COVID-19. Both conserved end residues are part of each CDR3. Fields, in order: J gene, CDR3 length, V gene, clone size, D gene, CDR3 protein, CDR3 DNA. D genes are given only for firm matches. Not all rows give a size; the values are once, few, many and, for expanded clones, a class.

TRBJ1-5 13 TRBV7-6 NA NA CASSLRPNMPQHF TGTGCCAGCAGCCTTCGGCCCAACATGCCCCAGCATTTT
TRBJ1-5 14 TRBV19 few NA CASSSPGGNQPQHF TGTGCCAGTAGTAGCCCGGGGGGCAATCAGCCCCAGCATTTT
TRBJ2-3 16 TRBV11-1 NA TRBD2 CASSFGIGGSADTQYF TGTGCCAGCAGCTTTGGTATCGGGGGGAGTGCAGATACGCAGTATTTT
TRBJ2-1 16 TRBV20-1 NA NA CSARDLARSKGNEQFF TGCAGTGCTAGAGATCTAGCTAGAAGCAAAGGGAATGAGCAGTTCTTC
TRBJ1-1 11 TRBV12-5 NA NA CASGMTGEAFF TGTGCTAGTGGTATGACAGGAGAAGCTTTCTTT
TRBJ1-2 16 TRBV7-8 medium-sized TRBD1 CASSLQGQPGNYGYTF TGTGCCAGCAGCCTACAGGGGCAGCCGGGTAACTATGGCTACACCTTC
TRBJ2-2 14 TRBV3-1 NA NA CASTKERQTGELFF TGTGCCAGCACCAAGGAACGCCAAACCGGGGAGCTGTTTTTT
TRBJ1-5 13 TRBV6-2/TRBV6-3 NA NA CASKLTGNQPQHF TGTGCCAGCAAGCTAACAGGGAATCAGCCCCAGCATTTT
TRBJ2-7 13 TRBV2 NA TRBD1 CASRDRGPYEQYF TGTGCCAGCAGAGACAGGGGGCCCTACGAGCAGTACTTC
TRBJ1-2 13 TRBV5-4 NA NA CASSFSRDYGYTF TGTGCCAGCAGCTTTAGCAGGGACTATGGCTACACCTTC
TRBJ2-1 16 TRBV7-2 few TRBD2 CASSTEQRGLGDEQFF TGTGCCAGCAGTACCGAACAGCGGGGGCTGGGGGATGAGCAGTTCTTC
TRBJ1-2 17 TRBV6-5 few NA CASSYSSAGGSNYGYTF TGTGCCAGCAGTTACTCGAGTGCGGGGGGTTCGAACTATGGCTACACCTTC
TRBJ2-2 15 TRBV7-2 NA TRBD1 CASSPRTGNTGELFF TGTGCCAGCAGCCCCCGGACAGGGAACACCGGGGAGCTGTTTTTT
TRBJ2-1 12 TRBV11-1 NA TRBD1 CASSFQGVEQFF TGTGCCAGCAGCTTCCAGGGGGTTGAGCAGTTCTTC
TRBJ2-7 14 TRBV27 few NA CASSLSPGSYEQYF TGTGCCAGCAGTTTATCCCCCGGGAGCTACGAGCAGTACTTC
TRBJ2-7 13 TRBV20-1 NA NA CSATDSAAYEQYF TGCAGTGCTACGGACAGTGCCGCCTACGAGCAGTACTTC
TRBJ2-7 14 TRBV24-1 NA NA CATSGGLPDYEQYF TGTGCCACCAGTGGAGGTTTACCGGACTACGAGCAGTACTTC
TRBJ1-5 15 TRBV6-1 NA NA CASSPTDASNQPQHF TGTGCCAGCAGCCCGACAGATGCGAGCAATCAGCCCCAGCATTTT
TRBJ1-2 15 TRBV30 NA NA CALDLGLGDRYGYTF TGTGCGCTGGATTTGGGGTTAGGGGATAGGTATGGCTACACCTTC
TRBJ2-1 17 TRBV12-3/TRBV12-4 NA NA CASSWRTILSSYNEQFF TGTGCCAGCAGCTGGAGGACTATCCTTAGCTCCTACAATGAGCAGTTCTTC
TRBJ2-1 13 TRBV14 NA NA CASSPRSNNEQFF TGTGCCAGCAGCCCGAGAAGTAACAATGAGCAGTTCTTC
TRBJ2-5 13 TRBV5-4 NA NA CASSRGPEETQYF TGTGCCAGCAGCCGGGGACCAGAAGAGACCCAGTACTTC
TRBJ2-5 16 TRBV5-4 NA TRBD1 CASSGGQGPPQETQYF TGTGCCAGCAGCGGGGGACAGGGGCCGCCGCAAGAGACCCAGTACTTC
TRBJ2-5 14 TRBV20-1 NA TRBD1 CSAPRGQVQETQYF TGCAGTGCTCCCCGAGGACAGGTGCAAGAGACCCAGTACTTC
TRBJ2-3 14 TRBV20-1 NA NA CSAVTGRRTDTQYF TGCAGTGCTGTAACAGGGCGGCGCACAGATACGCAGTATTTT
TRBJ2-3 13 TRBV20-1 few NA CSANTGGTDTQYF TGCAGTGCCAACACGGGGGGCACAGATACGCAGTATTTT
TRBJ2-5 16 TRBV5-1 NA TRBD2 CASSLVAGDPVETQYF TGCGCCAGCAGCTTGGTTGCGGGGGACCCCGTCGAGACCCAGTACTTC
TRBJ2-7 15 TRBV20-1 few NA CSASDEGRNSYEQYF TGCAGTGCTAGCGATGAAGGGCGAAATTCCTACGAGCAGTACTTC